What follows are 11 T cell receptor beta chains derived from one specimen sequenced in a study of T cells in Graves' hyperthyroidism and ophthalmopathy. TCR beta CDR3 regions were amplified from RNA transcripts. TCR CDR3 underwent first-round RT-PCR with the HTBI primer set. TCRdb re-called the multiplex PCR reads through MiXCR, storing one row per CDR3 protein. The sample lists 450,000 to 600,000 distinct CDR3 sequences; around 15% were seen once. Sequencing was carried out using blood. The receptors stem from a woman aged 35 to 49 with Graves' hyperthyroidism.

The chain links TRBV5-1 to TRBJ2-1, with D tentatively TRBD2 (6 bases). The germline V gene has CDR1 SGHRS and CDR2 YFSETQ. Trimming left V 7 bases short and J 6 bases short, with 20 bases between. The CDR3 length is 15 residues. The CDR3 sequence: CASARAGTESNEQFF. The CDR3 DNA reads as TGCGCCAGCGCAAGGGCCGGGACTGAAAGCAATGAGCAGTTCTTC.

The gene calls are TRBV3-1 and TRBJ2-7, with 8 bases fitting TRBD2. The J segment lost 6 bases and the V segment lost 0 bases, leaving 7 bases of the junction unmatched. This CDR3 is 15 amino acids long. Looked up from germline, CDR1 is LGHDT and CDR2 is YNNKEL (reference sequence). CDR3 coding DNA: TGTGCCAGCAGCCAAGAATGGGGCCTAGCGGGCGAGCAGTACTTC. The encoded protein is CASSQEWGLAGEQYF.

This clonotype was counted ten times or more. The V and J genes are TRBV20-1 and TRBJ2-3, with TRBD1 matching over 11 bases. Germline V gene sequence: CDR1 DFQATT, CDR2 SNEGSKA (reference sequence). V lost 1 base to trimming and J lost 5 bases; unmatched junction nucleotides: 11. This CDR3 has 17 amino acids. CDR3 bases: TGCAGTGCTAGAGCTCGGGGACAGGGGGAAGATTTAGATACGCAGTATTTT. Translating gives CSARARGQGEDLDTQYF.

In its sample, this clonotype was seen many times. The genes are TRBV30 and TRBJ1-5; D perhaps matches TRBD1 (5 bases). The CDR3 consists of 15 residues. Germline CDR1 GTSNPN, CDR2 SVGIG (reference sequence). The V and J ends lost 3 bases and 0 bases respectively, with 12 bases between them. The CDR3 region has the DNA TGTGCCTGGAGCCGTGGGGCGGATAGCAATCAGCCCCAGCATTTT. It codes for CAWSRGADSNQPQHF.

This clonotype has a count of ten or more. The chain combines TRBV2 with TRBJ2-7, with 7 nucleotides matching TRBD1. This CDR3 has 13 amino acids. V was clipped by 7 bases and J by 3 bases; unmatched bases: 6. CDR1 is SNHLY, CDR2 FYNNEI, per germline. CDR3 nucleotide sequence: TGTGCCAGCACCCGGACAGGAGTCTACGAGCAGTACTTC. This encodes CASTRTGVYEQYF.

The sample holds many counts of this clonotype. This chain links TRBV28 with TRBJ2-7; 13 bases are a match to TRBD2. V lost 6 bases, J lost 2 bases, and 1 base stayed unmatched. The CDR3 consists of 14 residues. The germline V gene has CDR1 MDHEN and CDR2 SYDVKM. Here the CDR3 reads CASRTSGRAYEQYF. In nucleotides, the CDR3 is TGTGCCAGCAGAACTAGCGGGAGGGCCTACGAGCAGTACTTC.

The chain is built from TRBV30 and TRBJ2-4; 9 nucleotides match TRBD1. CDR1 is GTSNPN, CDR2 SVGIG, per germline (reference sequence). This CDR3 is 13 amino acids long. V lost 4 bases, J lost 9 bases, and 7 bases stayed unmatched. Written as DNA, the CDR3 is TGTGCCTGGACGAGACAGGGGGGCGGCATTCAGTACTTC. This gives the protein CAWTRQGGGIQYF. Full variable domain (missing parts from reference TRBV30 and TRBJ2-4): SQTIHQWPATLVQPVGSPLSLECTVEGTSNPNLYWYRQAAGRGLQLLFYSVGIGQISSEVPQNLSASRPQDRQFILSSKKLLLSDSGFYLCAWTRQGGGIQYFGAGTRLSVL.

This clonotype was found many times. CDR3 sequence reads: CASSQLGENYGYTF. In DNA, the CDR3 is TGTGCCAGCAGCCAACTAGGGGAGAACTATGGCTACACCTTC. The rearrangement joins TRBV3-1 to TRBJ1-2, with a tentative D call TRBD1 (5 bases). CDR3 length: 14 amino acids. Trimming pared 2 bases from V and 2 bases from J, leaving 9 bases between. CDR1 is LGHDT, CDR2 YNNKEL, per germline (reference sequence).

Worth noting for this clonotype: In this CDR3 the conserved last residue, phenylalanine or tryptophan, is missing, so a read error is likely. The chain joins TRBV30 to TRBJ1-5, with D possibly being TRBD1 (6 bases). Trimming removed 0 bases at V and 0 bases at J, with 6 bases between. Germline CDR1 is GTSNPN and CDR2 is SVGIG (reference sequence). The CDR3 covers 14 residues. DNA of the CDR3: TGTGCCTGGAGTGTACAGGGTAGCAATCAGCCCCAGCATTTA. Protein sequence: CAWSVQGSNQPQHL.

This clonotype was found many times. Written as DNA, the CDR3 is TGCAGCGTTACGGGGAATGGGGCCAACGTCCTGACTTTC. As protein: CSVTGNGANVLTF. V is TRBV29-1 and J is TRBJ2-6; D perhaps matches TRBD2 (5 bases). Germline CDR1 reads SQVTM; CDR2 reads ANQGSEA. The germline V and J ends were trimmed by 5 bases and 3 bases, with 8 bases remaining between them. This CDR3 is 13 amino acids long.

This clonotype was recorded many times. The genes are TRBV20-1 and TRBJ2-2; 8 positions agree with TRBD2. Germline CDR1 DFQATT, CDR2 SNEGSKA (reference sequence). Trimming cost V 6 bases and J 4 bases; bases outside gene matches: 4. There are 13 residues in the CDR3. DNA for the CDR3: TGCAGTGCCAGGACTAGCACCACCGGGGAGCTGTTTTTT. It specifies CSARTSTTGELFF.